This TCR beta chain was recorded in a study of CD8+CD57+ T cells in acquired aplastic anemia. At the level of the study: The average for DNA from sorted CD4+ and CD8+ cells was about 3.3 ug. Mean read depth for CD4+ cells from healthy donors was 9.5 million to 13 million.

This clonotype was observed many times. Its specificity is unknown. V was shortened by 0 bases and J by 6 bases, with 18 bases between the two germline ends. Per germline, CDR1 LNHNV and CDR2 YYDKDF (reference sequence). This CDR3 has 16 residues. For CDR3 and TCR beta VDJ profiling, genomic DNA was the template used. TCRdb re-derived calls from the reads in MiXCR, one entry per CDR3 protein. This sample has over 200,000 distinct CDR3 sequences, with over 55% found just once. General observations from the study: Between patients and controls, around 27 CD8+ CDR3 sequences were found in common.

The clonotype was recovered from a human donor in good health. Sequencing was performed on sorted CD4+, CD8+, or CD8+CD57+ T cells (not recorded which) from PBMCs. The chain joins TRBV15 to TRBJ2-7; the D gene is possibly TRBD2 (6 bases). CDR3 coding DNA: TGTGCCACCAGCAGAGATAAAGGGGCGGGATCTGGCGAGCAGTACTTC. The encoded protein is CATSRDKGAGSGEQYF.